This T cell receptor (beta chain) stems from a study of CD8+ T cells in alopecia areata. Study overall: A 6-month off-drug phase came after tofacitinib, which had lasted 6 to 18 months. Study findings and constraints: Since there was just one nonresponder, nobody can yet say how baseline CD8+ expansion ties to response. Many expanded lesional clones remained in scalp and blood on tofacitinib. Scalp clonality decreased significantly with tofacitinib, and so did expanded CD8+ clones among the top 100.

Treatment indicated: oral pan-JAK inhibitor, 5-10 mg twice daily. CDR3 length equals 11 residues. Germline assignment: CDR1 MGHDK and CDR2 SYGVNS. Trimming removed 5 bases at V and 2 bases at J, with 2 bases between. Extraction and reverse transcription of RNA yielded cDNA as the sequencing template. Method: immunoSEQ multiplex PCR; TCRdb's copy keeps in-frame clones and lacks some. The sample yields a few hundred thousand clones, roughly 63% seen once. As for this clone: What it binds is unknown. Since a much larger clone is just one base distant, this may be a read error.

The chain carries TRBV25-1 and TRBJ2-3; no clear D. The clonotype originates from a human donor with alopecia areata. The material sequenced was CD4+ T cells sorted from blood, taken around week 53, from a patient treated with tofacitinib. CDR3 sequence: CASSITDTQYF. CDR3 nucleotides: TGTGCCAGCAGTATCACAGATACGCAGTATTTT. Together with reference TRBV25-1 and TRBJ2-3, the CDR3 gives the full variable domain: EADIYQTPRYLVIGTGKKITLECSQTMGHDKMYWYQQDPGMELHLIHYSYGVNSTEKGDLSSESTVSRIRTEHFPLTLESARPSHTSQYLCASSITDTQYFGPGTRLTVL.